The 30 T cell receptor beta chains below were found in one sample sequenced in a study of T-cell memory formation after mild COVID-19. One entry per CDR3 protein, called by TCRdb with MiXCR from the 5' RACE reads. The repertoire includes 200,000 to 300,000 distinct CDR3 sequences, 15% of them detected once, and under 2.5% sits in the top ten. Source material: PBMCs or a T cell subset sorted from them (not recorded which). The receptor source for this set is an adult woman who had mild COVID-19 (a few samples of this study predate the infection). Cell type and time point are not known.

V usage is TRBV5-1 and J usage is TRBJ1-5, with D possibly matching TRBD1 (5 bases). The germline V gene has CDR1 SGHRS and CDR2 YFSETQ. The V end lost 0 bases, the J end lost 0 bases, and 7 bases lay between the germline ends. The CDR3 contains 15 residues. CDR3 nucleotide sequence: TGCGCCAGCAGCTTGGGAGGGACTAGCAATCAGCCCCAGCATTTT. Translation: CASSLGGTSNQPQHF.

The chain links TRBV14 to TRBJ2-1, with 13 bases aligning to TRBD2. J gave up 1 base and V 5 bases, and 11 bases lay outside the gene matches. The CDR3 sequence is 19 residues long. CDR1 is SGHDN, CDR2 FVKESK, per germline. CDR3 bases: TGTGCCAGCAGCACCCGGACTAGCGGGAGATTAGAGTCCTACAATGAGCAGTTCTTC. It is translated as CASSTRTSGRLESYNEQFF.

This clonotype was counted at least ten times. This CDR3 is CASSSTGEFDYGYTF. In DNA form, the CDR3 reads TGCGCCAGCAGCAGTACAGGGGAGTTCGACTATGGCTACACCTTC. The gene calls are TRBV5-1 and TRBJ1-2, with 7 nucleotides matching TRBD1. With 4 bases clipped from V and 3 bases from J, the junction kept 9 bases outside the gene matches. Germline V gives CDR1 SGHRS, CDR2 YFSETQ. This CDR3 is 15 amino acids long.

This clonotype was recorded a few times. The chain has TRBV29-1 and TRBJ2-7; 7 bases match TRBD1. CDR3 length: 12 amino acids. Trimming at V came to 4 bases and at J to 1 base, leaving 1 base not matched to a gene. Looked up from germline, CDR1 is SQVTM and CDR2 is ANQGSEA. This chain's CDR3 is CSVAGQSYEQYF. CDR3 nucleotides: TGCAGCGTTGCGGGACAGTCCTACGAGCAGTACTTC.

CDR3 nucleotide sequence: TGTGCCAGCAGCCTGTCGCGGACAGGGGATGGCTACACCTTC. Translation gives CASSLSRTGDGYTF. V usage is TRBV11-2 and J usage is TRBJ1-2, with 9 bases matching TRBD1. The J segment lost 6 bases and the V segment lost 5 bases, leaving 7 bases of the junction unmatched. Per the germline V gene, CDR1 is SGHAT and CDR2 is FQNNGV. The CDR3 spans 14 residues. Together with reference TRBV11-2 and TRBJ1-2, the CDR3 gives the full variable domain: EAGVAQSPRYKIIEKRQSVAFWCNPISGHATLYWYQQILGQGPKLLIQFQNNGVVDDSQLPKDRFSAERLKGVDSTLKIQPAKLEDSAVYLCASSLSRTGDGYTFGSGTRLTVV.

The chain combines TRBV9 with TRBJ1-5; TRBD1 might be the D (5 bases). Trimming pared 3 bases from V and 2 bases from J, leaving 12 bases between. The CDR3 spans 15 residues. Germline V gene sequence: CDR1 SGDLS, CDR2 YYNGEE. This chain's CDR3 is CASSEGTLGNQPQHF. CDR3 in DNA: TGTGCCAGCAGCGAAGGGACCCTCGGCAATCAGCCCCAGCATTTT. Complete variable domain (other parts from reference TRBV9 and TRBJ1-5): DSGVTQTPKHLITATGQRVTLRCSPRSGDLSVYWYQQSLDQGLQFLIQYYNGEERAKGNILERFSAQQFPDLHSELNLSSLELGDSALYFCASSEGTLGNQPQHFGDGTRLSIL.

This clonotype appeared many times. The V gene is TRBV7-2, the J gene TRBJ2-5, with 7 bases that match TRBD2. The CDR3 length is 13 residues. In germline, CDR1 is SGHTA, CDR2 FQGNSA. V dropped 0 bases and J dropped 5; count of bases not matched to a gene: 0. The CDR3 coding sequence is TGTGCCAGCAGCTTAGCGGGGGGGGAGACCCAGTACTTC. Amino acid sequence: CASSLAGGETQYF. The whole variable domain, remainder taken from reference TRBV7-2 and TRBJ2-5, is GAGVSQSPSNKVTEKGKDVELRCDPISGHTALYWYRQSLGQGLEFLIYFQGNSAPDKSGLPSDRFSAERTGGSVSTLTIQRTQQEDSAVYLCASSLAGGETQYFGPGTRLLVL.

The chain uses TRBV4-2 and TRBJ1-5; D not certain. The germline V gene has CDR1 LGHNA and CDR2 YNFKEQ. The ends were cut back, 1 base at V and 0 bases at J, with 7 bases in the middle. The CDR3 has 15 amino acids. The CDR3 DNA reads TGTGCCAGCAGCCAAGGGTTTTCTAGCAATCAGCCCCAGCATTTT. Amino acid sequence: CASSQGFSSNQPQHF.

The rearrangement uses TRBV25-1 and TRBJ2-1; D call uncertain. The CDR3 totals 15 residues. Germline values: CDR1 MGHDK, CDR2 SYGVNS. V gave up 0 bases and J gave up 4 bases, with 10 bases separating them. This chain's CDR3 is CASSEYETAYNEQFF. CDR3 bases: TGTGCCAGCAGTGAATACGAGACGGCGTACAATGAGCAGTTCTTC.

This clonotype was observed a handful of times. V gene TRBV30 combines with J gene TRBJ1-1; 9 bases align to TRBD1. Germline V gene data show CDR1 as GTSNPN and CDR2 as SVGIG (reference sequence). The CDR3 is 14 residues long. The V and J ends lost 5 bases and 4 bases, in that order; junction bases with no gene match: 8. The CDR3 protein is CAWDGQGRVTEAFF. The CDR3, as DNA: TGTGCCTGGGACGGACAGGGGAGAGTCACTGAAGCTTTCTTT.

This clonotype has at least ten counts. The rearrangement links TRBV5-1 to TRBJ2-3; no reliable D call. The V end lost 5 bases, the J end lost 6 bases, and 10 bases lay between the germline ends. The CDR3 is made up of 12 amino acids. Germline CDR1 and CDR2: SGHRS and YFSETQ. CDR3 loop: CASRLNLDTQYF. The CDR3 DNA sequence: TGCGCCAGCAGACTAAATCTTGATACGCAGTATTTT.

The CDR3 here is CARPPSRSNQPQHF. CDR3 DNA: TGTGCCAGACCACCGTCCAGAAGCAATCAGCCCCAGCATTTT. The chain uses TRBV9 and TRBJ1-5; D uncertain. Germline-derived CDR1 and CDR2 are SGDLS and YYNGEE. The V end was cut by 8 bases, the J end by 1 base, with 13 bases between. CDR3 size: 14 residues.

This clonotype was seen a few times. The rearrangement uses TRBV19 and TRBJ2-3; TRBD1 matches at 12 bases. This CDR3 spans 17 amino acids. V gave up 9 bases and J gave up 1 base; unmatched junction bases: 11. Germline CDR1 reads LNHDA; CDR2 reads SQIVND (reference sequence). CDR3 bases: TGTGCCAGCCACGCCGGGACAGGGGGCTCGGGCACAGATACGCAGTATTTT. It encodes CASHAGTGGSGTDTQYF. Together with reference TRBV19 and TRBJ2-3, the CDR3 gives the full variable domain: DGGITQSPKYLFRKEGQNVTLSCEQNLNHDAMYWYRQDPGQGLRLIYYSQIVNDFQKGDIAEGYSVSREKKESFPLTVTSAQKNPTAFYLCASHAGTGGSGTDTQYFGPGTRLTVL.

The rearrangement joins TRBV7-9 to TRBJ2-7; 7 bases align to TRBD2. The V segment lost 2 bases and the J segment 1 base; nucleotides outside the gene matches: 5. This CDR3 spans 15 amino acids. CDR1 is SEHNR, CDR2 FQNEAQ, per germline (reference sequence). The CDR3 DNA reads as TGTGCCAGCAGCTTATTCTCGGGGGGATCCTACGAGCAGTACTTC. Encoded protein: CASSLFSGGSYEQYF.

The chain carries TRBV7-3 and TRBJ1-2, with 12 positions matching TRBD1. V lost 3 bases, J lost 4 bases, and 6 bases stayed unmatched. CDR3 length equals 16 residues. CDR1 and CDR2 from the germline V gene are SGHTA and FQGTGA. This CDR3 is CASSLTGTGGVYGYTF. In nucleotides, the CDR3 is TGTGCCAGCAGCTTGACCGGGACAGGGGGCGTCTATGGCTACACCTTC.

The chain employs TRBV9 and TRBJ2-1, with 7 bases identical to TRBD2. V lost 5 bases to trimming and J lost 1 base; unmatched junction nucleotides: 6. This CDR3 is 15 amino acids long. The germline V gene encodes CDR1 SGDLS and CDR2 YYNGEE. The CDR3 DNA follows: TGTGCCAGCAGTAGCCGGGAGGTTTCCTACAATGAGCAGTTCTTC. As protein: CASSSREVSYNEQFF.

The V and J genes are TRBV18 and TRBJ2-5, with a tentative D call TRBD2 (5 bases). CDR3 length equals 15 residues. Trimming left V 3 bases short and J 2 bases short, with 13 bases between. Germline lookup yields CDR1 KGHSH and CDR2 LQKENI. CDR3 sequence (DNA): TGTGCCAGCTCACCCCGGGGTAGCGTACAAGAGACCCAGTACTTC. Protein product: CASSPRGSVQETQYF. The full variable domain, rest sourced from reference TRBV18 and TRBJ2-5, is NAGVMQNPRHLVRRRGQEARLRCSPMKGHSHVYWYRQLPEEGLKFMVYLQKENIIDESGMPKERFSAEFPKEGPSILRIQQVVRGDSAAYFCASSPRGSVQETQYFGPGTRLLVL.

This clonotype was observed a few times. The chain recombines TRBV15 with TRBJ2-1; tentatively, D is TRBD1 (5 bases). V lost 2 bases and J 8 bases, leaving 13 bases between the germline ends. In germline, CDR1 is LNHNV, CDR2 YYDKDF (reference sequence). The CDR3 totals 14 residues. CDR3 residues: CATSRSPQAHEQFF. The CDR3 nucleotides read TGTGCCACCAGCAGATCCCCACAGGCCCATGAGCAGTTCTTC.

The chain has TRBV24-1 and TRBJ2-2; D not certain. This CDR3 spans 14 amino acids. Germline V lookup: CDR1 KGHDR, CDR2 SFDVKD. The V end was cut by 7 bases, the J end by 3 bases, with 11 bases between. CDR3 DNA: TGTGCCACCAGCCGGGCACCAGACACCGGGGAGCTGTTTTTT. Amino acid sequence: CATSRAPDTGELFF.

The chain is built from TRBV5-6 and TRBJ2-6; D is possibly TRBD2 (6 bases). This CDR3 is built from 19 residues. The germline V gene encodes CDR1 SGHDT and CDR2 YYEEEE. V dropped 1 base and J dropped 4 bases, with 21 bases sitting between them. The CDR3 sequence: CASSLWVSGGLKGANVLTF. CDR3 sequence (DNA): TGTGCCAGCAGCTTGTGGGTTAGCGGAGGTCTCAAAGGGGCCAACGTCCTGACTTTC.

This clonotype was seen more than once but under ten times. The chain recombines TRBV15 with TRBJ2-7, with D possibly TRBD2 on 6 matching bases. Trimming took off 0 bases at V and 2 bases at J, with 14 bases between the two ends. The V gene's germline CDR1 is LNHNV and CDR2 YYDKDF (reference sequence). The CDR3 spans 16 residues. CDR3 amino acids: CATSRDQAGSPYEQYF. CDR3 sequence (DNA): TGTGCCACCAGCAGAGATCAAGCGGGCAGCCCCTACGAGCAGTACTTC.

V is TRBV7-6 and J is TRBJ2-7; 8 bases fit TRBD1. In germline, CDR1 is SGHVS, CDR2 FNYEAQ. V was clipped by 5 bases and J by 1 base; unmatched bases: 10. The CDR3 spans 16 residues. CDR3: CASSPHGQGASYEQYF. CDR3 in DNA: TGTGCCAGCAGCCCGCACGGACAGGGTGCATCCTACGAGCAGTACTTC.

This clonotype was picked up a small number of times. The rearrangement joins TRBV11-2 to TRBJ2-1, with D possibly matching TRBD2 (5 bases). V lost 1 base and J lost 1, with 14 bases in between. This CDR3 is built from 17 residues. Per the germline V gene, CDR1 is SGHAT and CDR2 is FQNNGV. CDR3 sequence: CASSLVPRAASYNEQFF. The CDR3 DNA is TGTGCCAGCAGCTTAGTCCCGAGGGCCGCGTCCTACAATGAGCAGTTCTTC. Looking up the rest from reference TRBV11-2 and TRBJ2-1 gives the full variable domain: EAGVAQSPRYKIIEKRQSVAFWCNPISGHATLYWYQQILGQGPKLLIQFQNNGVVDDSQLPKDRFSAERLKGVDSTLKIQPAKLEDSAVYLCASSLVPRAASYNEQFFGPGTRLTVL.

This chain uses TRBV5-1 with TRBJ2-1; 7 nucleotides line up with TRBD1. Germline CDR1 and CDR2: SGHRS and YFSETQ. The CDR3 is 15 residues long. Trimming cost V 0 bases and J 4 bases; bases outside gene matches: 4. The CDR3 is CASSLEGGQYNEQFF. The DNA of the CDR3 is TGCGCCAGCAGCTTGGAAGGGGGCCAGTACAATGAGCAGTTCTTC.

This clonotype has just a few counts. The chain recombines TRBV20-1 with TRBJ2-1; D is unresolved. V lost 0 bases and J 5 bases, leaving 20 bases between the germline ends. The CDR3 consists of 17 residues. Germline loops: CDR1 DFQATT, CDR2 SNEGSKA (reference sequence). CDR3 coding DNA: TGCAGTGCTAGAGATCAAGGCCCGAGAGGTCGAAACAATGAGCAGTTCTTC. This gives the protein CSARDQGPRGRNNEQFF.

This clonotype was detected only once. The rearrangement joins TRBV5-1 to TRBJ2-7; 9 bases are a match to TRBD1. The CDR3 runs to 14 residues. CDR1 and CDR2 (germline): SGHRS, YFSETQ. With V trimmed by 4 bases and J by 6 bases, 8 bases remained unmatched. In DNA form, the CDR3 reads TGCGCCAGCAGCAGGGGACAGGGCGGGGGCGAGCAGTACTTC. This sequence encodes CASSRGQGGGEQYF.

The rearrangement joins TRBV5-1 to TRBJ1-5, with D hard to call. Trimming stripped 0 bases from V and 0 bases from J, with 7 bases between. CDR3 length: 15 amino acids. Germline loops: CDR1 SGHRS, CDR2 YFSETQ. CDR3 coding DNA: TGCGCCAGCAGCTTGGAAGGGTATAGCAATCAGCCCCAGCATTTT. It is translated as CASSLEGYSNQPQHF.

This clonotype was seen only once. This rearrangement joins TRBV27 to TRBJ1-3, with a possible D match to TRBD1 (6 bases). There are 13 residues in the CDR3. V was pared by 9 bases and J by 0 bases, with 9 bases between. The germline CDR1 and CDR2 sequences are MNHEY and SMNVEV (reference sequence). The DNA of the CDR3 is TGTGCCAGTGGACAGACCTCTGGAAACACCATATATTTT. It encodes CASGQTSGNTIYF.

This clonotype showed up just a few times. The chain couples TRBV29-1 to TRBJ1-2; 8 bases are shared with TRBD1. The CDR3 contains 18 residues. CDR1 and CDR2 from the germline V gene are SQVTM and ANQGSEA. The V and J ends lost 6 bases and 0 bases, in that order; junction bases with no gene match: 18. CDR3 DNA sequence: TGCAGCGTGATCTCGGAGGGGACAGGAGCGTTAGCTAACTATGGCTACACCTTC. It specifies CSVISEGTGALANYGYTF.

The rearrangement joins TRBV12-3 or TRBV12-4 to TRBJ2-1, with TRBD2 matching over 8 bases. The CDR3 has 17 amino acids. Trimming at V came to 3 bases and at J to 0 bases, leaving 7 bases not matched to a gene. CDR3 loop: CASSLRVAGSSYNEQFF. The CDR3 nucleotides read TGTGCCAGCAGTTTGAGGGTAGCGGGAAGCTCCTACAATGAGCAGTTCTTC.